This T cell receptor beta chain was found in a study of T cells in localized non-small cell lung cancer. Whole-study findings and limits: Clonality peaked in uninvolved adjacent lung rather than tumor.

Some clones are missing from TCRdb's copy, which holds only in-frame ones; the method was immunoSEQ multiplex PCR. The sample shows 64,000 or so clones, under 90% of them seen only once. A note on this clone: Its antigen is currently unknown.

The CDR3 contains 14 residues. Germline lookup yields CDR1 MNHNS and CDR2 SASEGT. V was pared by 6 bases and J by 4 bases, with 13 bases between. The sequences come from peripheral blood, collected before any cancer treatment. The TCR sequence derives from a woman aged 40 to 75 with stage I lung adenocarcinoma. This chain connects TRBV6-1 to TRBJ2-1, with D tentatively TRBD1 (6 bases). CDR3 nucleotides: TGTGCCAGCAGGAGTGGGACAACATACAATGAGCAGTTCTTC. It encodes CASRSGTTYNEQFF.